These 10 T cell receptor beta chains were sequenced from one sample in a study of graft-versus-host responses after intestinal transplantation. These receptors lack a known antigen. Assay: immunoSEQ multiplex PCR; the TCRdb copy retains only in-frame clones and omits some. The table lists about 130,000 clones, 80% to 95% of them singletons. The specimen was unstimulated CD4+ T cells sorted from spleen or lymph node cells, collected before intestinal transplant. Receptors originate from a human donor who received an intestinal transplant.

The chain is built from TRBV2 and TRBJ1-1, with a weak D call TRBD1 (5 bases). The germline CDR1 and CDR2 sequences are SNHLY and FYNNEI. Trimming cost V 6 bases and J 1 base, with 12 bases left between them. This CDR3 contains 14 residues. The CDR3 loop is CASRRGVGNTEAFF. In DNA form, the CDR3 reads TGTGCCAGCAGGAGAGGGGTAGGGAACACTGAAGCTTTCTTT.

The CDR3 spells CASSPGRNTGELFF. The CDR3 region has the DNA TGCGCCAGCAGCCCCGGTAGGAACACCGGGGAGCTGTTTTTT. V usage is TRBV4-1 and J usage is TRBJ2-2; D call uncertain. Germline values: CDR1 MGHRA, CDR2 YSYEKL. With 4 bases removed from V and 1 base from J, the gap between germline ends came to 7 bases. The length of the CDR3 is 14 residues.

The J gene is TRBJ2-5, the V gene TRBV4-2; no definite D call. Trimming left V 0 bases short and J 2 bases short, with 10 bases between. Per the germline V gene, CDR1 is LGHNA and CDR2 is YNFKEQ. The CDR3 is 15 residues long. CDR3 nucleotides: TGTGCCAGCAGCCAAGAGGTACGGTCTCAAGAGACCCAGTACTTC. This encodes CASSQEVRSQETQYF.

The chain has TRBV20-1 and TRBJ2-7; D call uncertain. CDR1 DFQATT and CDR2 SNEGSKA come from the germline V gene (reference sequence). The CDR3 spans 11 residues. V lost 3 bases and J 6 bases, leaving 9 bases between the germline ends. The CDR3 nucleotides read TGCAGTGCTAGCGCCCCGGTCGAGCAGTACTTC. Protein: CSASAPVEQYF.

This chain links TRBV9 with TRBJ2-2, with unresolved D. The V end was cut by 0 bases, the J end by 0 bases, with 12 bases between. CDR3 size: 17 residues. CDR1 and CDR2 from the germline V gene are SGDLS and YYNGEE. The CDR3 is CASSVDSAAANTGELFF. CDR3 nucleotide sequence: TGTGCCAGCAGCGTAGACTCGGCCGCGGCGAACACCGGGGAGCTGTTTTTT.

The rearrangement uses TRBV25-1 and TRBJ2-7, with TRBD1 as a possible D gene (6 bases). The CDR3 has 15 residues. Germline CDR1 MGHDK, CDR2 SYGVNS. Trimming left V 1 base short and J 2 bases short, with 12 bases between. As DNA, the CDR3 is TGTGCCAGCAGTGAATCGAGGGGACATCCCTACGAGCAGTACTTC. It is translated as CASSESRGHPYEQYF.

The chain combines TRBV9 with TRBJ2-4; 12 bases are shared with TRBD1. The J segment lost 2 bases and the V segment lost 4 bases, leaving 13 bases of the junction unmatched. The germline CDR1 and CDR2 sequences are SGDLS and YYNGEE. This CDR3 region has 19 residues. CDR3 DNA: TGTGCCAGCAGCCCCGGGACAGGGGGCTTGGGTGGGACCAAAAACATTCAGTACTTC. Its protein product is CASSPGTGGLGGTKNIQYF.

V usage is TRBV6-1 and J usage is TRBJ1-4; the D is unclear. Germline V gene lookup returns CDR1 MNHNS and CDR2 SASEGT. Trimming shortened V by 4 bases and J by 0 bases, and 12 bases separated the two germline ends. The CDR3 totals 16 residues. The CDR3 DNA reads TGTGCCAGCAGTGGCGCCAAAACTGCAACTAATGAAAAACTGTTTTTT. Translating it yields CASSGAKTATNEKLFF.

This rearrangement joins TRBV30 to TRBJ2-3; D remains unclear. Trimming stripped 4 bases from V and 0 bases from J, with 2 bases between. The germline gives CDR1 GTSNPN, CDR2 SVGIG (reference sequence). This CDR3 has 11 amino acids. The CDR3 region has the DNA TGTGCCTGGACGAGCACAGATACGCAGTATTTT. It codes for CAWTSTDTQYF.

The rearrangement uses TRBV7-2 and TRBJ2-7; D is uncertain. Germline V gene data show CDR1 as SGHTA and CDR2 as FQGNSA. V was trimmed by 1 base and J by 1 base, leaving 11 bases between them. The CDR3 has 15 amino acids. The CDR3 DNA reads TGTGCCAGCAGCTTAGGCTCAGATTTATCCTACGAGCAGTACTTC. It specifies CASSLGSDLSYEQYF.